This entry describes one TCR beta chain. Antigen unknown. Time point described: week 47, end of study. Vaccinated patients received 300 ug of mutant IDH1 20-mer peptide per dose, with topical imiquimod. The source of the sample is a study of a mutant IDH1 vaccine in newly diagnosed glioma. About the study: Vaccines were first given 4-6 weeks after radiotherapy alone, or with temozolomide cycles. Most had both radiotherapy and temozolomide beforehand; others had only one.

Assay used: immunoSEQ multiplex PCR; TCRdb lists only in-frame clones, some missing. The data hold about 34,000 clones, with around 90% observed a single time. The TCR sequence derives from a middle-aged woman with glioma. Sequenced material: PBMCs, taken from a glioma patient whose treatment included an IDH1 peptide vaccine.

CDR3 region: CASSLGAGQGTYGYTF. The CDR3 DNA reads as TGTGCCAGCAGCTTGGGAGCGGGACAGGGTACCTATGGCTACACCTTC. V usage is TRBV7-2 and J usage is TRBJ1-2, with 9 bases aligning to TRBD1. This CDR3 is built from 16 residues. Trimming at V came to 3 bases and at J to 4 bases, leaving 9 bases not matched to a gene. Germline CDR1 reads SGHTA; CDR2 reads FQGNSA.